This is a list of T cell receptor beta chains from one sample in a study of early T cells in non-severe SARS-CoV-2 infection. TCRdb reprocessed the 5' RACE reads with MiXCR, giving one entry per CDR3 protein. The table has some 30,000 distinct CDR3 sequences, about 9.9% seen once. The sample comprised whole blood. The receptors derive from an adult who was a healthcare worker with PCR-confirmed SARS-CoV-2 infection or an uninfected control (not recorded which). Both conserved end residues are part of each CDR3. The order of the fields is V gene, D gene, clone size, J gene, CDR3 DNA, CDR3 protein. D genes are given only for firm matches. Part of the rows lack a size; the others show once, few, many or a class for expanded clones.

TRBV24-1	TRBD2	few	TRBJ2-3	TGTGCCACCAGTGATCCTAGCGGGGGCACAGATACGCAGTATTTT	CATSDPSGGTDTQYF
TRBV7-2	.	many	TRBJ2-7	TGTGCCAGCAGCTTATCCCACCAGGCATCCTACGAGCAGTACTTC	CASSLSHQASYEQYF
TRBV5-1	TRBD2	once	TRBJ2-1	TGCGCCAGCAGCTTGGCCGGGGGGATTTACAATGAGCAGTTCTTC	CASSLAGGIYNEQFF
TRBV10-3	.	few	TRBJ2-5	TGTGCCATCAGTGTTTTACAGCAAGAGACCCAGTACTTC	CAISVLQQETQYF
TRBV7-2	TRBD1	many	TRBJ1-2	TGTGCCAGCAGCTCCCCGGGGCGACAGGGCACTAACTATGGCTACACCTTC	CASSSPGRQGTNYGYTF
TRBV24-1	TRBD2	many	TRBJ2-1	TGTGCCACCAGTGATATAACCGGGACTAGCGGGAACAATGAGCAGTTCTTC	CATSDITGTSGNNEQFF
TRBV29-1	TRBD2	many	TRBJ2-3	TGCAGCGTTAACGGGGGGACCACAGATACGCAGTATTTT	CSVNGGTTDTQYF
TRBV27	.	.	TRBJ2-7	TGTGCCAGCAGTGGACGCCCGACTTCCTACGAGCAGTACTTC	CASSGRPTSYEQYF
TRBV14	.	many	TRBJ2-1	TGTGCCAGCAGCATCTACAATGAGCAGTTCTTC	CASSIYNEQFF
TRBV3-1	TRBD1	many	TRBJ1-1	TGTGCCAGCAGCCAAACGCAAACAGGGGTTGAAGCTTTCTTT	CASSQTQTGVEAFF
TRBV2	TRBD2	.	TRBJ2-5	TGTGCCAGCAGTGAACTGCGGGGGGGGCAAGAGACCCAGTACTTC	CASSELRGGQETQYF
TRBV4-3	TRBD2	many	TRBJ2-3	TGCGCCAGCAGCCCATCAGACCTGACTAGCGGGGGGGCGGATACGCAGTATTTT	CASSPSDLTSGGADTQYF
TRBV5-1	.	many	TRBJ2-7	TGCGCCAGCAGCCAGGTCGCCCTCTACGAGCAGTACTTC	CASSQVALYEQYF
TRBV4-2	.	many	TRBJ2-3	TGTGCCAGCAGGGGGGGATTCACAGATACGCAGTATTTT	CASRGGFTDTQYF
TRBV6-5	.	.	TRBJ2-7	TGTGCCAGCAGTTACAGGCCAGTAGACTACGAGCAGTACTTC	CASSYRPVDYEQYF
TRBV9	TRBD1	.	TRBJ1-1	TGTGCCAGCAGCGTCGCCGGGACAGGGGAGGGGAACACTGAAGCTTTCTTT	CASSVAGTGEGNTEAFF
TRBV29-1	TRBD1	many	TRBJ2-3	TGCAGCGCCTCCGGGACAGTCCCAGATACGCAGTATTTT	CSASGTVPDTQYF